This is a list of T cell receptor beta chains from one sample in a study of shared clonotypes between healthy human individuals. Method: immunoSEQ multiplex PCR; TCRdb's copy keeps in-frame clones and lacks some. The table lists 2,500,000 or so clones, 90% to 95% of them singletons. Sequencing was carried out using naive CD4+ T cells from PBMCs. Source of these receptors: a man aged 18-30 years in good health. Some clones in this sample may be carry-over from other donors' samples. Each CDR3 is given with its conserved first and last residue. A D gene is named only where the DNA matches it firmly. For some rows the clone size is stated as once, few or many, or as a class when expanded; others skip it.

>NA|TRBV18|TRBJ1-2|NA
TGTGCCAGCTCACCACCTTACAACTATGGCTACACCTTC
CASSPPYNYGYTF
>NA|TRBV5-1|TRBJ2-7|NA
TGCGCCAGCAGCTTAGAACGGCCAGCCTACGAGCAGTACTTC
CASSLERPAYEQYF
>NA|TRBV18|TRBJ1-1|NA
TGTGCCAGCTCACCACCTTCGGCCACTGAAGCTTTCTTT
CASSPPSATEAFF
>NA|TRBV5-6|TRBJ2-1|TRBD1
TGTGCCAGCAGCTCCCAGGGGGATGAGCAGTTCTTC
CASSSQGDEQFF
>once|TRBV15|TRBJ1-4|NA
TGTGCCACCAGCAGCGGACGGTTTGAAAAACTGTTTTTT
CATSSGRFEKLFF
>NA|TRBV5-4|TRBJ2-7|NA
TGTGCCAGCAGCTTGGAGCGGGTCGGGTCCTACGAGCAGTACTTC
CASSLERVGSYEQYF
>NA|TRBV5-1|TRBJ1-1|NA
TGCGCCAGCAGCTTGGCCGGGGTCTCTGAAGCTTTCTTT
CASSLAGVSEAFF
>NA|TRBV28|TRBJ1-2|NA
TGTGCCAGCAGTTTGCCAAGAGGTGTCGAATATGGCTACACCTTC
CASSLPRGVEYGYTF
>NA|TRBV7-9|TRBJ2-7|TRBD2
TGTGCCAGCAGCCCTTGGGGAGGGGCCTACGAGCAGTACTTC
CASSPWGGAYEQYF
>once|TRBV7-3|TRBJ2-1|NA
TGTGCCAGCAGCCGGGGGCGGGGCTCCTACAATGAGCAGTTCTTC
CASSRGRGSYNEQFF
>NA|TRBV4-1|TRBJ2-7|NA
TGCGCCAGCAGCCAAGGACGTGTCCGTCAGGATTCCTACGAGCAGTACTTC
CASSQGRVRQDSYEQYF
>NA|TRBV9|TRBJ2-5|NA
TGTGCCAGCAGCGAGAGGGGAGTTCAAGAGACCCAGTACTTC
CASSERGVQETQYF
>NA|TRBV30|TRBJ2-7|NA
TGTGCCTGGAGTGTACAGGTCCTACATTACGAGCAGTACTTC
CAWSVQVLHYEQYF
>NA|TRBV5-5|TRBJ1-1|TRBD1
TGTGCCAGCGGCCAGCCTGCTCCAGGGGGTACTGAAGCTTTCTTT
CASGQPAPGGTEAFF
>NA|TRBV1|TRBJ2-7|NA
TGCACCATCCGGGACGAGCAGTACTTC
CTIRDEQYF
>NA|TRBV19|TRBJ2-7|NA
TGTGCCAGTAGTATAGCGGGGAGATCCCTATACGAGCAGTACTTC
CASSIAGRSLYEQYF
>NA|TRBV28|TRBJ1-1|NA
TGTGCCAGCAGTTTCTTTTCTACAGGGACCAGTGAAGCTTTCTTT
CASSFFSTGTSEAFF
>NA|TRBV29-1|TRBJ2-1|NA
TGCAGCGTTTGCAGGTCATTAGGGAGTGAGCAGTTCTTC
CSVCRSLGSEQFF
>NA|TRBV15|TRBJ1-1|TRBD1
TGTGCCACCAGCAGAAACATCAGGGGGCTAGACACTGAAGCTTTCTTT
CATSRNIRGLDTEAFF
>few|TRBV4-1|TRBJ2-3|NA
TGCGCCAGCAGCCATTCCGCAGATACGCAGTATTTT
CASSHSADTQYF
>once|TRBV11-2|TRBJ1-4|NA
TGTGCCAGCAGTATAGCTGGAAATGAAAAACTGTTTTTT
CASSIAGNEKLFF
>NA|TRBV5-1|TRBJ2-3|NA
TGCGCCAGCAGCTTGGGTCTAGCTGAAACAGATACGCAGTATTTT
CASSLGLAETDTQYF
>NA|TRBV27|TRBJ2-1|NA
TGTGCCAGCAGTTCCAGACAGGCCAGGGCCTACAATGAGCAGTTCTTC
CASSSRQARAYNEQFF
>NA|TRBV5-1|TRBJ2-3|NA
TGCGCCAGCGGCCCACAACGCACCAACCCCAGCACAGATACGCAGTATTTT
CASGPQRTNPSTDTQYF
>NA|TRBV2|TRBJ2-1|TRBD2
TGTGCCAGCAGAGAGAGGACTAGCTTGGGTGAGCAGTTCTTC
CASRERTSLGEQFF
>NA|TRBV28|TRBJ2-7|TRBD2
TGTGCCAGCAGCACCCTAGCGGGAGGGATCTACGAGCAGTACTTC
CASSTLAGGIYEQYF
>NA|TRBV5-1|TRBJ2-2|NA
TGCGCCAGCCAAACAGGGATGAACACCGGGGAGCTGTTTTTT
CASQTGMNTGELFF
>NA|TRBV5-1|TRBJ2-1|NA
TGCGCCAGCCACCTAGGGCAGGATGAGCAGTTCTTC
CASHLGQDEQFF
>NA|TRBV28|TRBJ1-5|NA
TGTGCCAGCAGATTCAGGGATTGGGGGGGGAATCAGCCCCAGCATTTT
CASRFRDWGGNQPQHF
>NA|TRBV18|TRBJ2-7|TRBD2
TGTGCCAGCTCACCTGGTTGGGGTCCAGCGGGAGAGCAGTACTTC
CASSPGWGPAGEQYF
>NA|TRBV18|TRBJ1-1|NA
TGTGCCAGCTCACCGGGACGGGGGAACACTGAAGCTTTCTTT
CASSPGRGNTEAFF
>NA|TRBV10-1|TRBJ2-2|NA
TGCGCCAGTGCACTGGAGGACACCGGGGAGCTGTTTTTT
CASALEDTGELFF
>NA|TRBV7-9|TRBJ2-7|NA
TGTGCCAGCAGCTCGGGAGACAGGATGGGCTACGAGCAGTACTTC
CASSSGDRMGYEQYF